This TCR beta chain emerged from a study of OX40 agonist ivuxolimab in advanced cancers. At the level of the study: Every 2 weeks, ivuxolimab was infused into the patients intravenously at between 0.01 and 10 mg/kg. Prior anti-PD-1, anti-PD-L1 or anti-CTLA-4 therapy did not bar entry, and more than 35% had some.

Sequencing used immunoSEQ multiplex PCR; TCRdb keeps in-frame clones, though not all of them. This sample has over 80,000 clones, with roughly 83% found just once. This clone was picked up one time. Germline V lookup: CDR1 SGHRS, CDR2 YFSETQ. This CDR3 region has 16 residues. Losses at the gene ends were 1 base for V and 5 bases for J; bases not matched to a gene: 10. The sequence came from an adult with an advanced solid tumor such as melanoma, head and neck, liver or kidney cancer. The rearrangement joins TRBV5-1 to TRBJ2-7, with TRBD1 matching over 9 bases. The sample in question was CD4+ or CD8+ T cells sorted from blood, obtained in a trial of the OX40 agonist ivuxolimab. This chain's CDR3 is CASSLIRGQGMNEQYF. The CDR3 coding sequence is TGCGCCAGCAGCTTGATCAGAGGACAGGGGATGAACGAGCAGTACTTC.